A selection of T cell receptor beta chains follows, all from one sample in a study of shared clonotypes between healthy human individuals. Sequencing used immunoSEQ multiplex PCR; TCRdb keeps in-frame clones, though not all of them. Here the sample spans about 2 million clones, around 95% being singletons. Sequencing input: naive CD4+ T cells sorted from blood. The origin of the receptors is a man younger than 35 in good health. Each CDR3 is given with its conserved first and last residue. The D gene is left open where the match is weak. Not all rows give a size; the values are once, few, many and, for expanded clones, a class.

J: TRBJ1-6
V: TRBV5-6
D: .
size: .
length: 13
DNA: TGTGCCAGCAGCTTCTCGGGTAATTCACCCCTCCACTTT
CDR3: CASSFSGNSPLHF

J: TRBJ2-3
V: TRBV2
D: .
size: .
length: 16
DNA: TGTGCCAGCAGACGCGCTTATAGCGGACAATGGGATACGCAGTATTTT
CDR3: CASRRAYSGQWDTQYF

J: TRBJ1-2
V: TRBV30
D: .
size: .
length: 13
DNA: TGTGCCTGGACGGTGGGGGAAAACTATGGCTACACCTTC
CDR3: CAWTVGENYGYTF

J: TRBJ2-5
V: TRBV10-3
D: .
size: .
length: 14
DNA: TGTGCCATCAGCGACCCAAGACAGCAAGAGACCCAGTACTTC
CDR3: CAISDPRQQETQYF

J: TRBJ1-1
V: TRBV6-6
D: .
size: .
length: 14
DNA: TGTGCCAGTCGACATGGGGTCCAGAACACTGAAGCTTTCTTT
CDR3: CASRHGVQNTEAFF

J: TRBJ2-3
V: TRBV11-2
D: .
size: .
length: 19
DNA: TGTGCCAGCAGCAAAGGCCGGGGTAGCGCCACCCTTGGCACAGATACGCAGTATTTT
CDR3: CASSKGRGSATLGTDTQYF

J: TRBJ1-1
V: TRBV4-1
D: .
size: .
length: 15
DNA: TGCGCCAGCAGCCGTCCCGTCGGGAAGAACACTGAAGCTTTCTTT
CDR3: CASSRPVGKNTEAFF

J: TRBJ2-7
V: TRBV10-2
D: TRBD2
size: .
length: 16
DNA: TGCGCCAGCAGTGAGGTTTGGGCGGGGGGGTCCTACGAGCAGTACTTC
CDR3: CASSEVWAGGSYEQYF

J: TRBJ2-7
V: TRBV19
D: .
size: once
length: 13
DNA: TGTGCCAGTAGTATCGATTCACGGGGCGAGCAGTACTTC
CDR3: CASSIDSRGEQYF

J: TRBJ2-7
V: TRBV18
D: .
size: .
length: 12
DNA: TGTGCCAGCTCACTGGAGCCCTACGAGCAGTACTTC
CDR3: CASSLEPYEQYF

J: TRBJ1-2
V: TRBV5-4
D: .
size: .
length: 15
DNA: TGTGCCAGCAACTCTTCCCCCGAGGGAACTAGTGGCTACACCTTC
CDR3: CASNSSPEGTSGYTF

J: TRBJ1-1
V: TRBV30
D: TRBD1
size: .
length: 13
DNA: TGTGCCTGGGGACAGGGGGAAAGCACTGAAGCTTTCTTT
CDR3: CAWGQGESTEAFF

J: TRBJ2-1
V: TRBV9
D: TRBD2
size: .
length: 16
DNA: TGTGCCAGCAGCGGCCTCGGACTAGCGCGACACAATGAGCAGTTCTTC
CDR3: CASSGLGLARHNEQFF

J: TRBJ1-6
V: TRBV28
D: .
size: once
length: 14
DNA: TGTGCCAGCAAATGGGGGGGAAAGAATTCACCCCTCCACTTT
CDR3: CASKWGGKNSPLHF

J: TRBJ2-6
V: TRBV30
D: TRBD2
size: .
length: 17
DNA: TGTGCCTGGAGAGAGGGACTAGCGGGAGCTGGGGCCAACGTCCTGACTTTC
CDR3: CAWREGLAGAGANVLTF